The 4 T cell receptor beta chains presented below share a single source sample, sequenced in a study of spatial heterogeneity in lung cancer. Time point noted: blood at routine non-recurrence follow-up after resection. TCRdb re-derived calls from the 5' RACE reads in MiXCR, one entry per CDR3 protein. There are about 41,000 distinct CDR3 sequences in the sample; 10% occur only once, and 17% lies in the top ten. The sequences come from PBMCs, collected at follow-up. These receptors were taken from a female donor with early-stage non-small cell lung cancer.

This clonotype was seen repeatedly, ten times or more. The V gene is TRBV12-3 or TRBV12-4, the J gene TRBJ1-1, with unresolved D. The CDR3 sequence is 11 residues long. V dropped 11 bases and J dropped 4 bases, with 11 bases sitting between them. CDR3 DNA sequence: TGTGCCGAGGGCTCGGGCACTGAAGCTTTCTTT. This translates into CAEGSGTEAFF.

In its sample, this clonotype was seen many times. This sequence joins TRBV6-1 and TRBJ2-7; no definite D call. Trimming left V 9 bases short and J 0 bases short, with 9 bases between. CDR3 length: 12 residues. Germline V CDR1 and CDR2: MNHNS, SASEGT. The CDR3 bases are TGTGCCAGTAGACCAAGCTCCTACGAGCAGTACTTC. It codes for CASRPSSYEQYF.

This clonotype has at least ten counts. The chain's CDR3 is CASTEGGGTYEQYF. The CDR3 DNA reads TGTGCCAGCACCGAAGGCGGGGGGACCTACGAGCAGTACTTC. The chain uses TRBV28 and TRBJ2-7, with 8 nucleotides matching TRBD2. The germline V gene encodes CDR1 MDHEN and CDR2 SYDVKM. The CDR3 is 14 residues long. V lost 7 bases to trimming and J lost 2 bases; unmatched junction nucleotides: 7.

This clonotype was recorded many times. CDR3 in DNA: TGTGCCAGCAGTGAAGGTGAGAGCAATCAGCCCCAGCATTTT. Translating gives CASSEGESNQPQHF. This rearrangement joins TRBV6-1 to TRBJ1-5; no firm D call. In germline, CDR1 is MNHNS, CDR2 SASEGT. V was pared by 1 base and J by 1 base, with 5 bases between. CDR3 length equals 14 residues.